This entry is about one T cell receptor (beta chain). Its antigen is unknown. Without any T cell sorting, total RNA was isolated from whole blood. The data were obtained in a study of monozygotic twins with inflammatory bowel disease. The CDR3 extends over 15 amino acids. CDR1 is WSHSY, CDR2 SAAADI, per germline. TCRdb reprocessed the 5' RACE reads and stores each CDR3 protein as one record, lacking DNA. The sample includes more than 300,000 distinct CDR3 sequences. General study points: Resolution of different T cell subtypes was not achieved.

The rearrangement joins TRBV10-2 to TRBJ1-5; TCRdb names TRBD1, which stays unverified in the absence of DNA. The sample was blood. The clonotype comes from a human donor with ulcerative colitis or Crohn's disease, or a healthy co-twin of an affected twin (not recorded which). This CDR3 is CASSALGGGNQPQHF.